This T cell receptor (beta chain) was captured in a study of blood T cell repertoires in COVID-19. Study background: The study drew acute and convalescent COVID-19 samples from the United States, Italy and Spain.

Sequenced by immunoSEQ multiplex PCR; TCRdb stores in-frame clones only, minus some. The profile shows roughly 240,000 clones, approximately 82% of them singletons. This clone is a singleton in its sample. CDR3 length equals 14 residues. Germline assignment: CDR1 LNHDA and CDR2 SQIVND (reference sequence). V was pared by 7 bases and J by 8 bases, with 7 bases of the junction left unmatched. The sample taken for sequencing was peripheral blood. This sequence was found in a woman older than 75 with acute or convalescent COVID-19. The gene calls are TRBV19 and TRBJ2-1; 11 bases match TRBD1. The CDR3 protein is CASTPGQGVDEQFF. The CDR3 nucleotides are TGTGCCAGTACCCCGGGACAGGGGGTCGATGAGCAGTTCTTC.